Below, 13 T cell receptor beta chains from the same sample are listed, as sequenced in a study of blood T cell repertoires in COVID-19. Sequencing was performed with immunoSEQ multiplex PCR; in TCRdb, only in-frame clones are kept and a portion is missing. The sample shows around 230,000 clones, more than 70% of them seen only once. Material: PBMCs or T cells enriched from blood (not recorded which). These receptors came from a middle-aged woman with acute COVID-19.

The CDR3 bases are TGTGCCAGCAGCCAAAGGGGCGGGAGCGACCCCGGGGAGCTGTTTTTT. Translating it yields CASSQRGGSDPGELFF. The chain combines TRBV7-6 with TRBJ2-2; the match to TRBD2 covers 7 bases. CDR3 length: 16 residues. After removal of 5 bases from V and 6 bases from J, the junction contained 12 bases not matched to a gene. Germline values: CDR1 SGHVS, CDR2 FNYEAQ.

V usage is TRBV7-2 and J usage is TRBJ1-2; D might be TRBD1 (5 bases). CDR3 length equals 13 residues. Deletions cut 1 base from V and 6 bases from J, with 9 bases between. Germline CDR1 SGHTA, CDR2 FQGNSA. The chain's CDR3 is CASSLGRADGYTF. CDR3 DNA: TGTGCCAGCAGCTTAGGCAGGGCCGATGGCTACACCTTC.

DNA of the CDR3: TGTGCCAGCAGGTTGGGGCTCAATCAGCCCCAGCATTTT. Amino acid sequence: CASRLGLNQPQHF. V is TRBV27 and J is TRBJ1-5; a possible D gene is TRBD1 (5 bases). Trimming pared 6 bases from V and 3 bases from J, leaving 9 bases between. This CDR3 has 13 residues. The germline V gene encodes CDR1 MNHEY and CDR2 SMNVEV (reference sequence).

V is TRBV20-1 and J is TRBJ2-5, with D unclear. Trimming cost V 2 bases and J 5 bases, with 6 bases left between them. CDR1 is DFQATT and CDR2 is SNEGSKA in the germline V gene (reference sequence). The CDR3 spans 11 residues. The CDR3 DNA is TGCAGTGCTAGATTTGGCGAGACCCAGTACTTC. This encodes CSARFGETQYF.

The CDR3 DNA sequence: TGTGCCACCAGCAGAGATGAGTTCTCTGGAAACACCATATATTTT. Translation: CATSRDEFSGNTIYF. The chain joins TRBV15 to TRBJ1-3; no reliable D call. With 0 bases removed from V and 0 bases from J, the gap between germline ends came to 6 bases. Germline loops: CDR1 LNHNV, CDR2 YYDKDF (reference sequence). The CDR3 contains 15 residues.

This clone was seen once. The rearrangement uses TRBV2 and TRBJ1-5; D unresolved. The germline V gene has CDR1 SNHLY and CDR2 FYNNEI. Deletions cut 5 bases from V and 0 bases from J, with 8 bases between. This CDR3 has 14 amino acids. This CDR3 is CASSSGVSNQPQHF. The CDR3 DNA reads TGTGCCAGCAGTAGCGGGGTTAGCAATCAGCCCCAGCATTTT.

In DNA, the CDR3 is TGTGCCAGCAGCGTAGGTCCGCGGCAGGGGGAAGACTATGGCTACACCTTC. Translating it yields CASSVGPRQGEDYGYTF. The chain is built from TRBV9 and TRBJ1-2; TRBD1 aligns across 7 bases. Germline trimming cut 0 bases from V and 3 bases from J; bases unmatched to any gene: 11. Germline lookup yields CDR1 SGDLS and CDR2 YYNGEE. CDR3 length: 17 amino acids.

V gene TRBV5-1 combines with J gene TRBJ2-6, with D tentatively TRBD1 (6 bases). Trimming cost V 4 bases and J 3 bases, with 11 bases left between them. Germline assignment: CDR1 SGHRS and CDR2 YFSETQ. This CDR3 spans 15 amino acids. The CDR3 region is CASSQGSGGANVLTF. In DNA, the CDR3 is TGCGCCAGCAGCCAGGGGTCAGGTGGGGCCAACGTCCTGACTTTC.

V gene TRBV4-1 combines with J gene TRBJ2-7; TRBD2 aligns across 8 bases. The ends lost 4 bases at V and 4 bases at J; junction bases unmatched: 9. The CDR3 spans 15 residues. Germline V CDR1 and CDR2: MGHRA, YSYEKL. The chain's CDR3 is CASSPFSGGLYEQYF. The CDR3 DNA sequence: TGCGCCAGCAGCCCGTTCTCGGGGGGGCTATACGAGCAGTACTTC.

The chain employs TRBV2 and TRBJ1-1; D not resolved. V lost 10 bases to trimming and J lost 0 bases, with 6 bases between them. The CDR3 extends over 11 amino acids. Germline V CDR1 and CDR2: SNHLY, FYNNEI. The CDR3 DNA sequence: TGTGCCACCCACATGAACACTGAAGCTTTCTTT. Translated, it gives CATHMNTEAFF.

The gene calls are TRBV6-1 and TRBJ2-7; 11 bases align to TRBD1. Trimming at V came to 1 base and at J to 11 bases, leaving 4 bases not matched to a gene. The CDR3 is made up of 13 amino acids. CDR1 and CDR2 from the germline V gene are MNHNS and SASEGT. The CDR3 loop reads CASSEEDRGRKYF. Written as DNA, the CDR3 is TGTGCCAGCAGTGAAGAGGACAGGGGGCGAAAGTACTTC.

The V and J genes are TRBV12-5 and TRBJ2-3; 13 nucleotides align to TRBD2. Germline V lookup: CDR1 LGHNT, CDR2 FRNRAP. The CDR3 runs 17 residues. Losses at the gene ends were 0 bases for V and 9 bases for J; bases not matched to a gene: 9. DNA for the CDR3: TGTGCTAGTGGTTTGGTAACAGGACTAGCGGGAGTAGCCACGCAGTATTTT. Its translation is CASGLVTGLAGVATQYF.

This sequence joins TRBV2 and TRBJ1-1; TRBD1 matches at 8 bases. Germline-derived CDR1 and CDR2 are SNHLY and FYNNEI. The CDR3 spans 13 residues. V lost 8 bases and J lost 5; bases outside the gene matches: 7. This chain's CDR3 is CASGQGRMTEAFF. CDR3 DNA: TGTGCCAGCGGACAGGGAAGGATGACTGAAGCTTTCTTT.